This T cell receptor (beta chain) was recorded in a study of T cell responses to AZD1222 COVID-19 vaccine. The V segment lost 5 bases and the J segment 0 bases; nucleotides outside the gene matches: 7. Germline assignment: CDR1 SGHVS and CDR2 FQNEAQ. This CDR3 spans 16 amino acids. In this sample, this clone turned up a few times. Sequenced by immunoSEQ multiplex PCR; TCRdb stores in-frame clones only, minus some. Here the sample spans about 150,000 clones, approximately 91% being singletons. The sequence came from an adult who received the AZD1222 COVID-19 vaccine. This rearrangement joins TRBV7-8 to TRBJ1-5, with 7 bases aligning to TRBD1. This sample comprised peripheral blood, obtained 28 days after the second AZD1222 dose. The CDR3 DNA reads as TGTGCCAGCAGCCTGAGACAGGGCCTTAGCAATCAGCCCCAGCATTTT. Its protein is CASSLRQGLSNQPQHF.